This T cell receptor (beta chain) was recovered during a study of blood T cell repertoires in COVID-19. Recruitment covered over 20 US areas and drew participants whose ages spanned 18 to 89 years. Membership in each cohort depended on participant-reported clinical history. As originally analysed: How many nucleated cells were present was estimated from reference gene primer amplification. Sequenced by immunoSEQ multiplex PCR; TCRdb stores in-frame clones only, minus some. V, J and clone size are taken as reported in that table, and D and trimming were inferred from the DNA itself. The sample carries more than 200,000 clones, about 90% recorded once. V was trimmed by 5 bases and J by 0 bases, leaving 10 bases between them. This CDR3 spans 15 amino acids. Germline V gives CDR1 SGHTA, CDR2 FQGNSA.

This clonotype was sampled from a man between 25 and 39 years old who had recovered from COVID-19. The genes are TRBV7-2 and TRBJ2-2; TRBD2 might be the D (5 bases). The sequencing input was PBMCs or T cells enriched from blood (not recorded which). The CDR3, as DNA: TGTGCCAGCAGCCAGCGGAGTACGAACACCGGGGAGCTGTTTTTT. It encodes CASSQRSTNTGELFF.